Following are 13 T cell receptor beta chains from one sample sequenced in a study of cytotoxic CD8 clonotypes in ibrutinib-treated CLL. Repertoires were generated with immunoSEQ multiplex PCR, while TCRdb's copy carries only in-frame clones and drops some. In the table there are 250,000 to 350,000 clones, less than 85% of which are singletons. The input for sequencing was PBMCs, taken at disease progression, from a patient treated with ibrutinib. The receptors were sampled from a human donor with chronic lymphocytic leukemia.

The chain links TRBV7-8 to TRBJ2-1, with D maybe TRBD2 (5 bases). Germline V gene sequence: CDR1 SGHVS, CDR2 FQNEAQ. This CDR3 has 16 residues. V lost 0 bases to trimming and J lost 3 bases, with 12 bases between them. CDR3 coding DNA: TGTGCCAGCAGCTTAGCGATATGGGAGAGCTACAATGAGCAGTTCTTC. It yields the protein CASSLAIWESYNEQFF.

The chain recombines TRBV9 with TRBJ2-7; TRBD2 matches 10 bases. The CDR3 has 15 residues. Per the germline V gene, CDR1 is SGDLS and CDR2 is YYNGEE. Trimming at V came to 0 bases and at J to 2 bases, leaving 2 bases not matched to a gene. In nucleotides, the CDR3 is TGTGCCAGCAGCGTAGTTAGCGGGGGGCCCTACGAGCAGTACTTC. The encoded protein is CASSVVSGGPYEQYF.

The chain recombines TRBV4-1 with TRBJ2-1; 9 nucleotides line up with TRBD2. V gave up 0 bases and J gave up 8 bases; unmatched junction bases: 5. The CDR3 spans 15 residues. Germline V lookup: CDR1 MGHRA, CDR2 YSYEKL. The CDR3 loop is CASSQDRRGGYEQFF. For the CDR3, the DNA is TGCGCCAGCAGCCAAGATCGGCGGGGGGGCTATGAGCAGTTCTTC.

This chain connects TRBV5-1 to TRBJ2-7; D possibly uses TRBD1 or TRBD2 (5 bases each). V lost 3 bases and J 4 bases, leaving 11 bases between the germline ends. CDR3 length: 13 amino acids. Germline V CDR1 and CDR2: SGHRS, YFSETQ. This chain's CDR3 is CASSSGTPYEQYF. In DNA, the CDR3 is TGCGCCAGCAGCTCCGGGACGCCGTACGAGCAGTACTTC.

V is TRBV4-1 and J is TRBJ2-7; 7 nucleotides match TRBD1. Trimming removed 1 base from V and 0 bases from J; junction bases left unmatched: 6. CDR1 is MGHRA, CDR2 YSYEKL, per germline. The CDR3 is 16 amino acids. The CDR3 reads CASSQGQGPLSYEQYF. The CDR3 DNA is TGCGCCAGCAGCCAAGGACAGGGTCCCCTCTCCTACGAGCAGTACTTC.

The chain recombines TRBV29-1 with TRBJ1-4; D is unclear. Germline V gene sequence: CDR1 SQVTM, CDR2 ANQGSEA. V shed 0 bases and J shed 2 bases, with 7 bases lying between them. The CDR3 is 14 residues long. The CDR3 is CSVEDRSTNEKLFF. The DNA for the CDR3 is TGCAGCGTTGAAGATAGGTCCACTAATGAAAAACTGTTTTTT.

The chain links TRBV5-1 to TRBJ2-5; no clear D. V lost 2 bases to trimming and J lost 5 bases, with 13 bases between them. The CDR3 has 14 amino acids. CDR1 SGHRS and CDR2 YFSETQ come from the germline V gene. The CDR3 DNA reads as TGCGCCAGCAGCTTTCCTGGAGTTTCGGAGACCCAGTACTTC. Its translation: CASSFPGVSETQYF.

This chain connects TRBV25-1 to TRBJ1-2; D might be TRBD1 (5 bases). Trimming cost V 5 bases and J 7 bases, with 8 bases left between them. There are 11 residues in the CDR3. Germline V gene sequence: CDR1 MGHDK, CDR2 SYGVNS. DNA of the CDR3: TGTGCCAGCAGTCCAGGGAGTGGCTACACCTTC. Its protein is CASSPGSGYTF.

V usage is TRBV27 and J usage is TRBJ1-6, with D possibly TRBD1 on 6 matching bases. The length of the CDR3 is 13 residues. V lost 2 bases and J lost 9, with 8 bases in between. Germline V gene data show CDR1 as MNHEY and CDR2 as SMNVEV (reference sequence). The CDR3 nucleotides are TGTGCCAGCAGTTTAACACAGGGTTCACCCCTCCACTTT. Translation gives CASSLTQGSPLHF.

The CDR3 sequence is CASSKDRVRGFHEQFF. The CDR3 DNA sequence: TGTGCCAGCAGCAAAGACAGGGTCAGGGGGTTCCATGAGCAGTTCTTC. The rearrangement links TRBV21-1 to TRBJ2-1; the table names TRBD1, a call not compared with the DNA. TRBV21-1 is an annotated pseudogene. The CDR3 has 16 residues.

This chain links TRBV9 with TRBJ2-3, with D tentatively TRBD1 or TRBD2 (6 bases each). Trimming removed 0 bases at V and 4 bases at J, with 12 bases between. Germline CDR1 and CDR2: SGDLS and YYNGEE. The CDR3 consists of 15 residues. The CDR3 reads CASSVGGARADTQYF. In nucleotides, the CDR3 is TGTGCCAGCAGCGTAGGGGGGGCAAGGGCAGATACGCAGTATTTT.

The chain links TRBV6-5 to TRBJ2-5; tentative D call: TRBD1 (5 bases). The CDR3 runs to 13 residues. CDR1 and CDR2 (germline): MNHEY, SVGAGI. Trimming left V 5 bases short and J 4 bases short, with 11 bases between. The CDR3 sequence: CASSPQGGETQYF. The CDR3 DNA is TGTGCCAGCAGTCCCCAGGGTGGAGAGACCCAGTACTTC.

The chain employs TRBV7-9 and TRBJ2-7; D perhaps matches TRBD2 (6 bases). This CDR3 has 13 residues. Trimming took 3 bases from V and 5 from J, leaving 11 bases between them. Germline loops: CDR1 SEHNR, CDR2 FQNEAQ (reference sequence). The DNA for the CDR3 is TGTGCCAGCAGCTTGGCGGGGTTCGACGAGCAGTACTTC. Encoded protein: CASSLAGFDEQYF.